The next 9 T cell receptor beta chains were all read from a single sample in a study of blood T cell repertoires in COVID-19. The data were produced by immunoSEQ multiplex PCR, yet TCRdb's version contains in-frame clones alone and is incomplete. This table holds 200,000 or so clones, around 84% found once. The sequencing input was peripheral blood. All receptors come from a woman aged 55-70 years who had recovered from COVID-19.

The V call is TRBV9, the J call TRBJ1-1; 7 positions agree with TRBD1. Germline CDR1 reads SGDLS; CDR2 reads YYNGEE. V dropped 3 bases and J dropped 1; count of bases not matched to a gene: 6. The CDR3 sequence is 15 residues long. The CDR3 nucleotides read TGTGCCAGCAGCGCCCGACAGGGCCCGAACACTGAAGCTTTCTTT. Amino acid sequence: CASSARQGPNTEAFF.

This chain links TRBV19 with TRBJ2-5, with D perhaps TRBD2 (6 bases). In germline, CDR1 is LNHDA, CDR2 SQIVND (reference sequence). The CDR3 is 13 residues long. With 5 bases removed from V and 7 bases from J, the gap between germline ends came to 14 bases. The DNA for the CDR3 is TGTGCCAGTAGTGCTACCCAGGGAGGGACCCAGTACTTC. Its protein is CASSATQGGTQYF. Together with reference TRBV19 and TRBJ2-5, the CDR3 gives the full variable domain: DGGITQSPKYLFRKEGQNVTLSCEQNLNHDAMYWYRQDPGQGLRLIYYSQIVNDFQKGDIAEGYSVSREKKESFPLTVTSAQKNPTAFYLCASSATQGGTQYFGPGTRLLVL.

V is TRBV12-3 or TRBV12-4 and J is TRBJ2-7, with TRBD1 matching 7 bases. The CDR3 extends over 13 amino acids. V lost 5 bases, J lost 4 bases, and 5 bases stayed unmatched. The chain's CDR3 is CASSTRDSYEQYF. Here the CDR3 DNA reads TGTGCCAGCAGTACCCGGGACAGTTACGAGCAGTACTTC.

V gene TRBV13 combines with J gene TRBJ2-7, with D maybe TRBD2 (5 bases). The CDR3 has 14 amino acids. The V end was cut by 2 bases, the J end by 2 bases, with 10 bases between. CDR1 PRHDT and CDR2 FYEKMQ come from the germline V gene (reference sequence). DNA of the CDR3: TGTGCCAGCAGCTTACTAGCTACCCCCTACGAGCAGTACTTC. The encoded protein is CASSLLATPYEQYF.

This clone showed up just a few times. CDR3 DNA: TGTGCCAGCAGCACCGGGACAGGGATGAACACTGAAGCTTTCTTT. Translation gives CASSTGTGMNTEAFF. The chain links TRBV6-2 or TRBV6-3 to TRBJ1-1, with 9 bases lining up with TRBD1. The V gene's germline CDR1 is MNHEY and CDR2 SVGEGT. Trimming at V came to 6 bases and at J to 0 bases, leaving 5 bases not matched to a gene. The CDR3 is made up of 15 amino acids.

The gene calls are TRBV9 and TRBJ2-3; D not certain. Germline assignment: CDR1 SGDLS and CDR2 YYNGEE. The germline V and J ends were trimmed by 0 bases and 4 bases, with 6 bases remaining between them. This CDR3 contains 13 residues. The CDR3 reads CASSVDGPDTQYF. Written as DNA, the CDR3 is TGTGCCAGCAGCGTAGATGGCCCAGATACGCAGTATTTT.

As for this clone: This specimen includes other DNA sequences encoding the same CDR3. The J gene is TRBJ2-5, the V gene TRBV29-1; 7 nucleotides line up with TRBD2. Germline CDR1 reads SQVTM; CDR2 reads ANQGSEA. V gave up 3 bases and J gave up 5 bases; unmatched junction bases: 3. The CDR3 is 12 amino acids. The chain's CDR3 is CSVEGGRETQYF. DNA for the CDR3: TGCAGCGTTGAGGGGGGGAGGGAGACCCAGTACTTC. The complete variable domain, with remaining parts taken from reference TRBV29-1 and TRBJ2-5, reads SAVISQKPSRDICQRGTSLTIQCQVDSQVTMMFWYRQQPGQSLTLIATANQGSEATYESGFVIDKFPISRPNLTFSTLTVSNMSPEDSSIYLCSVEGGRETQYFGPGTRLLVL.

J is TRBJ2-7 and V is TRBV7-2; 13 nucleotides align to TRBD2. V shed 3 bases, J shed 7 bases, and the junction held 6 bases outside the gene matches. CDR1 and CDR2 from the germline V gene are SGHTA and FQGNSA. This CDR3 has 15 amino acids. CDR3 nucleotides: TGTGCCAGCAGCTTGGTACCGGGACTAGCGGGAGAGCAGTACTTC. It codes for CASSLVPGLAGEQYF.

The chain uses TRBV19 and TRBJ1-5; 8 positions match TRBD1. The CDR3 loop spans 15 amino acids. V was clipped by 10 bases and J by 2 bases; unmatched bases: 10. Per the germline V gene, CDR1 is LNHDA and CDR2 is SQIVND (reference sequence). The CDR3 DNA reads TGTGCCACGAGACCAAACAGGGGGGGCAATCAGCCCCAGCATTTT. Residues: CATRPNRGGNQPQHF.